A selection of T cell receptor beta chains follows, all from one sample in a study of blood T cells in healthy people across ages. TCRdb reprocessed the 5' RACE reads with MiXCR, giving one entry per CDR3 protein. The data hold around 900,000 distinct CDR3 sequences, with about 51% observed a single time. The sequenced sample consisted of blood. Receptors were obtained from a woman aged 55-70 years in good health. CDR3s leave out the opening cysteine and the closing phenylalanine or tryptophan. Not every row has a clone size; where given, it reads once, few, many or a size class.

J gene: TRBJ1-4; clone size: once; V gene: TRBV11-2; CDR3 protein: ASSFFGVREKLF
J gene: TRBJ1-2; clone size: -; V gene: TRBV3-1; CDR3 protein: AAGEGDSYGYT
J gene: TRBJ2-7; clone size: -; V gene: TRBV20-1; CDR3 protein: SAPGGTIFAGEQY
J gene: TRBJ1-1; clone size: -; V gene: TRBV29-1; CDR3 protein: SAHRSMNTEAF
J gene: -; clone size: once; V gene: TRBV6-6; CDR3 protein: ASSYSTATMWPYEQY
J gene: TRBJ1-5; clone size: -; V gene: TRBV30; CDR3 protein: AWSARVGGQPQH
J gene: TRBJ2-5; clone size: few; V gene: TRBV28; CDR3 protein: ASGTQGAKEQY
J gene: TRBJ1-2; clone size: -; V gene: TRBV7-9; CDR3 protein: ASSLGTGANGYT
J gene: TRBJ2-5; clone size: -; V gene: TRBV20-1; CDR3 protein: SAGRRTATEETQY
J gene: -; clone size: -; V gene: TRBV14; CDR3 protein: ASSQELTALAGPEQY
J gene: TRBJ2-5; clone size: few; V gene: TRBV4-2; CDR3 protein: ASSQVQWGETQY
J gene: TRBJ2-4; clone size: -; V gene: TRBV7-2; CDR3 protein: ASSLEPDRNIQY
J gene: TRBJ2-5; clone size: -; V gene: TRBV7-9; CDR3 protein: ASSTGPSGRMYQETQY
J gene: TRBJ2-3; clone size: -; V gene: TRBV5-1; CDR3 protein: VSSFASGTDTQY
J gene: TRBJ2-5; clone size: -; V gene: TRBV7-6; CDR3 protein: ASSLSVTQETQY
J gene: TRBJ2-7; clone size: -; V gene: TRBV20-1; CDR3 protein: SARGDGVLGEQY
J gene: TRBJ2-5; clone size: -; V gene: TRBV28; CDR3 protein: ASRGQGKEETQY
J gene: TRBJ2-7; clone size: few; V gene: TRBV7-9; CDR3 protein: ASSSTRRTPDEQY
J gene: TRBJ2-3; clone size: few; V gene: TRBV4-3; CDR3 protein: ASSLRDIGVGDTQY
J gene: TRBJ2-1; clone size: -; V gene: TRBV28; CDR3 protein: ASRGLAGGFYNEQF
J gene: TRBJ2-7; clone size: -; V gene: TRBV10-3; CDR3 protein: AISDPGRSYEQY
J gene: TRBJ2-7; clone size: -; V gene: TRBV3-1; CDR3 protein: ASSQGRWERVYEQY
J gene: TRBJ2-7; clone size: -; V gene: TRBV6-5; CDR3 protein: ASIATSRSSYEQY
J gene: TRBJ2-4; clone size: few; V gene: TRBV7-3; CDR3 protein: ASSSATSGRVEDIQY
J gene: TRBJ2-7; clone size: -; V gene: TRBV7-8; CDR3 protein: ASSLEAGSHIEQY
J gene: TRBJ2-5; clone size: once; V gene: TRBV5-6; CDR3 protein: ASSRPTQETQY
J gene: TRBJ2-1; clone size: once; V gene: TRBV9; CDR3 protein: ASSVGSSGVYNERF
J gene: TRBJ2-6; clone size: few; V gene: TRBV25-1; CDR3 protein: ASSSFGANVLT
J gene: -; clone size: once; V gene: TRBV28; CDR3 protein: ASSLGTAKGYEQY
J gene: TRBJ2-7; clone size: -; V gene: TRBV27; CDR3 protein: ASSSGSSGIYEQY
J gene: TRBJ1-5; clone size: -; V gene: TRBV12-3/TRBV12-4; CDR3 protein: ASSRTDRGLDQPQH
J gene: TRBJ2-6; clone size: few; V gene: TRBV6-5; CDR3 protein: ASSYLGRFRSGANVLT
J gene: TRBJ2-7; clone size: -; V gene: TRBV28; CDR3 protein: ASSFGGDSFYEQY
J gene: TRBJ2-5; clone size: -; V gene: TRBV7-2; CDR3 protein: ASSPLRVQTQY
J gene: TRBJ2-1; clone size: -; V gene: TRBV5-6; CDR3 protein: ASSFRASGSYNEQF
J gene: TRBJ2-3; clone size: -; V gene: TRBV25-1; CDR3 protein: ASSEYSPGLAGITDTQY
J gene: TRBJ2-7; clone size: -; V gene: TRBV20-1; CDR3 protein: SASPTGEQY
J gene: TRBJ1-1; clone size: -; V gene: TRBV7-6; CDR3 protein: ASSQVYRGMNTEAF
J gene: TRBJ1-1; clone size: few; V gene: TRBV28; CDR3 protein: ASSTQWEVNTEAF
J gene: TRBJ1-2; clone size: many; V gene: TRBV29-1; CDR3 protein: SVEGNRVPT
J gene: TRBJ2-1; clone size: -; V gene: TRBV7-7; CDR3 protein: ASSLGAAETGVF
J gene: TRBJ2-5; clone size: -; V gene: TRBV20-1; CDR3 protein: SAAPGLAGETQY
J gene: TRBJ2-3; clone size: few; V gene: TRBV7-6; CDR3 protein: ASSFSGRPGDTQY
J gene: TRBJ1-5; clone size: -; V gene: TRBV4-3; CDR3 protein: ASSQDQDRCNQPQH
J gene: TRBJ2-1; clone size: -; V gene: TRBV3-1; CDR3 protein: ASSQLAGVRESEQF
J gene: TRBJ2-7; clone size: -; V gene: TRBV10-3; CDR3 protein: AIRASLGEQY
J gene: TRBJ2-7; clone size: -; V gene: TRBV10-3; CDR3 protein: AISLTDRAEQY
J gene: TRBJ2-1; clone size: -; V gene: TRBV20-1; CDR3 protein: SARGSAHFIDEQF
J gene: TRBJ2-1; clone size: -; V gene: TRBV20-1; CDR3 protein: SASDSHLSYNEQF
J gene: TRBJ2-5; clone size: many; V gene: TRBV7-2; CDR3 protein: ASSLARNRGETQY
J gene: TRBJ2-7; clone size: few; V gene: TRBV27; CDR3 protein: ASSLTSVYEQY
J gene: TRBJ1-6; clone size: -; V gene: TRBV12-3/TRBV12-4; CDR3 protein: ASSLRDVNSPLH